This TCR beta chain was sequenced during a study of T cells in Graves' hyperthyroidism and ophthalmopathy. There are 14 residues in the CDR3. V lost 2 bases to trimming and J lost 1 base, with 8 bases between them. The germline V gene encodes CDR1 SGHTA and CDR2 FQGTGA. Authors of the study amplified TCR beta CDR3 regions from RNA transcripts. During a first-round RT-PCR of the TCR CDR3, the HTBI primer set was used. TCRdb analysed the multiplex PCR reads with MiXCR anew, one entry per CDR3 protein. Of 530,000 or so distinct CDR3 sequences listed, around a quarter are singletons. This clonotype has just a few counts.

The chain combines TRBV7-3 with TRBJ2-5; no clear D gene. Sequenced: blood. The sequence derives from a woman in her thirties with Graves' ophthalmopathy. The CDR3 DNA follows: TGTGCCAGCAGCTTAGGGCCGGGCCAAGAGACCCAGTACTTC. It encodes CASSLGPGQETQYF.